A selection of T cell receptor beta chains follows, all from one sample in a study of Graves' ophthalmopathy and Graves' hyperthyroidism. MiXCR was run by TCRdb on the multiplex PCR reads, yielding one entry per CDR3 protein. The sample carries fewer than 400,000 distinct CDR3 sequences, about a sixth recorded once. Specimen: peripheral blood. All receptors come from a woman under 30 with Graves' ophthalmopathy. Both conserved end residues are part of each CDR3. The order of the fields is D gene, V gene, clone size, J gene, CDR3 DNA, CDR3 protein. D genes are given only for firm matches. Clone sizes are given selectively: once, few, many, or a class where the clone is expanded.

.	TRBV13	.	TRBJ1-1	TGTGCCAGCAGTCCGAATTCGGGTGAAGCTTTCTTT	CASSPNSGEAFF
.	TRBV4-2	many	TRBJ1-1	TGTGCCAGCACCAAAGTTACAGGGAACACTGAAGCTTTCTTT	CASTKVTGNTEAFF
.	TRBV19	many	TRBJ1-3	TGTGCCAGTAGCCCTTTCGCTGGAAACACCATATATTTT	CASSPFAGNTIYF
TRBD2	TRBV2	.	TRBJ2-5	TGTGCCAGCAGTGTTTACGCTAGCGGGCCTTGGGAGACCCAGTACTTC	CASSVYASGPWETQYF
TRBD1	TRBV25-1	many	TRBJ2-7	TGTGCCAGCAGTGAAGTCAGGGGGCGCCTCGAGCAGTACTTC	CASSEVRGRLEQYF
.	TRBV20-1	many	TRBJ2-2	TGCAGTGCTAGAGATTTGGGCAGGGGCACCGGGGAGCTGTTTTTT	CSARDLGRGTGELFF
TRBD2	TRBV29-1	many	TRBJ2-5	TGCAGCGCAGGACTAGCGGGGGAGACCCAGTACTTC	CSAGLAGETQYF
.	TRBV7-2	many	TRBJ2-7	TGTGCCAGCAGCTTAGGGCGCCTCGACGAGCAGTACTTC	CASSLGRLDEQYF
.	TRBV7-2	many	TRBJ1-5	TGTGCCAGCAGCTTTACAGGGAACAATCAGCCCCAGCATTTT	CASSFTGNNQPQHF
TRBD2	TRBV20-1	many	TRBJ2-5	TGCAGTGCTTCGTCGGGGGGGGAGACCCAGTACTTC	CSASSGGETQYF
.	TRBV29-1	many	TRBJ2-5	TGCAGCGTTGCAGGACACAAGGAGGAGACCCAGTACTTC	CSVAGHKEETQYF
.	TRBV9	many	TRBJ1-3	TGTGCCAGCAGCTCCCGGTTGGCCAGTGATGGAAACACCATATATTTT	CASSSRLASDGNTIYF
.	TRBV28	many	TRBJ2-5	TGTGCCAGCACCCAACTTGACCGCACCGGGACCCAGTACTTC	CASTQLDRTGTQYF
.	TRBV7-2	many	TRBJ2-7	TGTGCCAGCAGCCAACAGTCACAATCCTACGAGCAGTACTTC	CASSQQSQSYEQYF
TRBD1	TRBV7-3	many	TRBJ2-2	TGTGCCAGCAGCAAATCCGTACAGGGGGCGCTTTCCGGGGAGCTGTTTTTT	CASSKSVQGALSGELFF
TRBD2	TRBV15	.	TRBJ2-7	TGTGCCACCAGCAGAGCGGGAGGGAGCTACGAGCAGTACTTC	CATSRAGGSYEQYF
.	TRBV2	many	TRBJ1-2	TGTGCCAGCAAGTTAGCTAACTATGGCTACACCTTC	CASKLANYGYTF
.	TRBV29-1	many	TRBJ2-2	TGCAGCGTCTACAGGGCCACCGGGGAGCTGTTTTTT	CSVYRATGELFF
.	TRBV19	many	TRBJ2-5	TGTGCCAGTAGTACGCAAAAAGGAGAGACCCAGTACTTC	CASSTQKGETQYF
.	TRBV5-8	.	TRBJ1-1	TGTGCCAGCAGCTCACAGACCGGGACTGAAGCTTTCTTT	CASSSQTGTEAFF
.	TRBV20-1	many	TRBJ1-1	TGCAGTGCTAGAGTAAACCTTGGAGGGGAAGCTTTCTTT	CSARVNLGGEAFF
.	TRBV3-1	many	TRBJ1-6	TGTGCCAGCAGCCAAACCCCTGGCTCACCCCTCCACTTT	CASSQTPGSPLHF
TRBD1	TRBV5-1	.	TRBJ1-2	TGCGCCAGCAGCGATACACTGGACAGGGGTTACACCTTC	CASSDTLDRGYTF
.	TRBV6-1	many	TRBJ2-2	TGTGCCAGCAGTACGACTAGTACCGGGGAGCTGTTTTTT	CASSTTSTGELFF
TRBD1	TRBV10-2	many	TRBJ1-1	TGCGCCAGCTATTCTCGGGACAGGAGGGACACTGAAGCTTTCTTT	CASYSRDRRDTEAFF
.	TRBV7-4	many	TRBJ1-1	TGTGCCAGCAGCTCCCCAGGGGCAGAAGAGAACACTGAAGCTTTCTTT	CASSSPGAEENTEAFF
TRBD1	TRBV12-3/TRBV12-4	many	TRBJ1-3	TGTGCCAGCAGGACAGGGGTAAACACCATATATTTT	CASRTGVNTIYF
.	TRBV12-3/TRBV12-4	many	TRBJ2-7	TGTGCCAGCAGTCCAGGAGGTTCCTACGAGCAGTACTTC	CASSPGGSYEQYF
TRBD2	TRBV5-1	many	TRBJ2-5	TGCGCCAGCAGCCCAATAGCGGGGGTTGAAGAGACCCAGTACTTC	CASSPIAGVEETQYF
TRBD1	TRBV2	many	TRBJ1-1	TGTGCCAGCAGTGAACCCCTCGGACAGGGAGGCACTGAAGCTTTCTTT	CASSEPLGQGGTEAFF
TRBD2	TRBV11-2	many	TRBJ2-2	TGTGCCAGCAGCTTAGATGGATACATTCGCGGGAGAAACACCGGGGAGCTGTTTTTT	CASSLDGYIRGRNTGELFF
TRBD2	TRBV28	many	TRBJ2-7	TGTGCCAGCAGTCCTCAACTAGGACTAGCGGACTCCTACGAGCAGTACTTC	CASSPQLGLADSYEQYF
.	TRBV19	many	TRBJ1-5	TGTGCCAGTAGGCTGGAGGGGCAGAATCAGCCCCAGCATTTT	CASRLEGQNQPQHF
TRBD2	TRBV7-2	many	TRBJ2-2	TGTGCCAGCAGCTTATCGGGCGGGGGCACCGGGGAGCTGTTTTTT	CASSLSGGGTGELFF
.	TRBV2	many	TRBJ1-2	TGTGCCAGCAGTGAAGGGGACCCTGGGCCCTATGGCTACACCTTC	CASSEGDPGPYGYTF
.	TRBV5-1	many	TRBJ2-7	TGCGCCAGCAGTTGGAGGGGGCGAGAACTCGAGCAGTACTTC	CASSWRGRELEQYF
.	TRBV5-6	many	TRBJ1-1	TGTGCCAGCAGCTTCGGCAGTGGAGCTTTCTTT	CASSFGSGAFF
.	TRBV11-1	many	TRBJ1-2	TGTGCCAGCAGCCAGAACACCGAAAACTATGGCTACACCTTC	CASSQNTENYGYTF
.	TRBV12-3/TRBV12-4	many	TRBJ2-2	TGTGCCAGCACCAAAACTATGTCCACCGGGGAGCTGTCTTTT	CASTKTMSTGELSF
TRBD1	TRBV7-2	many	TRBJ1-1	TGTGCCAGCAGCTTCAGGACAGGGGGAACAAACTTCTTT	CASSFRTGGTNFF
.	TRBV19	many	TRBJ1-1	TGTGCCAGTAGTATAGGGATACAGGGAAGCACTGAAGCTTTCTTT	CASSIGIQGSTEAFF
.	TRBV12-3/TRBV12-4	.	TRBJ2-3	TGTGCCAGCATGGGGGGACCACGGGATACGCAGTATTTT	CASMGGPRDTQYF
.	TRBV30	few	TRBJ1-1	TGTGCCTGGGACAGAGGTTTCGACACTGAAGCTTTCTTT	CAWDRGFDTEAFF
.	TRBV30	many	TRBJ1-2	TGTGCCTGCTCCGGGACCGGGGCCTATGGCTACACCTTC	CACSGTGAYGYTF